This entry lists 6 T cell receptor beta chains sequenced from one sample in a study of cytomegalovirus exposure and HLA in healthy donors. Vbeta (60) and Jbeta (13) primers were used in the PCR. The assay was immunoSEQ multiplex PCR, and TCRdb's table has in-frame clones only and misses some. The repertoire holds roughly 98,000 clones, around 79% seen once, with about 14% in the top ten. Source material: PBMCs. These receptors were collected from a woman aged 70-85 years in good health and CMV-seropositive.

This clone was seen only a few times. The chain couples TRBV4-2 to TRBJ2-1; 12 nucleotides agree with TRBD2. Germline V gene lookup returns CDR1 LGHNA and CDR2 YNFKEQ. The V and J ends lost 3 bases and 9 bases, in that order; junction bases with no gene match: 6. The CDR3 is 15 residues long. For the CDR3, the DNA is TGTGCCAGCAGCCAGCTAGCGGGAGGGAAGAGTGAGCAGTTCTTC. Its protein product is CASSQLAGGKSEQFF.

The V call is TRBV5-6, the J call TRBJ1-4; D is unclear. The germline V and J ends were trimmed by 2 bases and 15 bases, with 14 bases remaining between them. This CDR3 has 12 residues. Germline assignment: CDR1 SGHDT and CDR2 YYEEEE. The CDR3 region is CASSFDSSPVFF. In nucleotides, the CDR3 is TGTGCCAGCAGCTTCGATTCATCCCCAGTGTTTTTT. Full variable domain (remainder filled in from reference TRBV5-6 and TRBJ1-4): DAGVTQSPTHLIKTRGQQVTLRCSPKSGHDTVSWYQQALGQGPQFIFQYYEEEERQRGNFPDRFSGHQFPNYSSELNVNALLLGDSALYLCASSFDSSPVFFGSGTQLSVL.

The J gene is TRBJ2-7, the V gene TRBV7-9; 11 bases map to TRBD1. The V gene end was trimmed by 4 bases and the J gene end by 6 bases; junction bases not matched to a gene: 5. The germline V gene has CDR1 SEHNR and CDR2 FQNEAQ (reference sequence). CDR3 length: 14 amino acids. The CDR3, as DNA: TGTGCCAGCAGCTCGGCCGGGACAGGGGGCGAGCAGTACTTC. Its protein product is CASSSAGTGGEQYF.

This clone showed up just a few times. The chain uses TRBV9 and TRBJ2-1; TRBD2 matches at 12 bases. Trimming removed 0 bases from V and 10 bases from J; junction bases left unmatched: 8. CDR3 length equals 16 residues. CDR1 and CDR2 from the germline V gene are SGDLS and YYNGEE. CDR3 sequence (DNA): TGTGCCAGCAGCGTAGACCCTAGCGGGGGGGCAAGGGAGCAGTTCTTC. This gives the protein CASSVDPSGGAREQFF.

This chain joins TRBV7-9 and TRBJ2-7, with 8 positions matching TRBD1. This CDR3 contains 13 residues. Germline V gene data show CDR1 as SEHNR and CDR2 as FQNEAQ (reference sequence). J gave up 5 bases and V 4 bases, and 4 bases lay outside the gene matches. Here the CDR3 reads CASSSGQGHEQYF. The CDR3 coding sequence is TGTGCCAGCAGCTCAGGACAGGGACACGAGCAGTACTTC. Variable domain in full (rest from reference TRBV7-9 and TRBJ2-7): DTGVSQNPRHKITKRGQNVTFRCDPISEHNRLYWYRQTLGQGPEFLTYFQNEAQLEKSRLLSDRFSAERPKGSFSTLEIQRTEQGDSAMYLCASSSGQGHEQYFGPGTRLTVT.

V usage is TRBV11-2 and J usage is TRBJ2-4; TRBD2 might be the D (5 bases). CDR3 length equals 14 residues. The V gene lost 5 bases and the J gene lost 8 bases, with 16 bases spanning the gap. The germline gives CDR1 SGHAT, CDR2 FQNNGV. As DNA, the CDR3 is TGTGCCAGCAGCCTAACGCTGACTAACGACATTCAGTACTTC. Encoded protein: CASSLTLTNDIQYF.